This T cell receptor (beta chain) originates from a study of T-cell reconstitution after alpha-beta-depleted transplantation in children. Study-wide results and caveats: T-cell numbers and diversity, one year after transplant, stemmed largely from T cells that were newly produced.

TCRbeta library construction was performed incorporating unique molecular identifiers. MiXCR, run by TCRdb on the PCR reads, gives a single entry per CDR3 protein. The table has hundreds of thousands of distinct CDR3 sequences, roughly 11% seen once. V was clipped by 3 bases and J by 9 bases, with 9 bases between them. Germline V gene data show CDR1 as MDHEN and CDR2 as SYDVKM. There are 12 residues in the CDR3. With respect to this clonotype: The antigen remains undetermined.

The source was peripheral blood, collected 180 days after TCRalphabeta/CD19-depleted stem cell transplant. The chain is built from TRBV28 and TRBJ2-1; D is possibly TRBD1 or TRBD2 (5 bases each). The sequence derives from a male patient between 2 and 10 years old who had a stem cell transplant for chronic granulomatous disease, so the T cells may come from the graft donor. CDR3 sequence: CASSLLGGEQFF. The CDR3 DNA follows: TGTGCCAGCAGTTTGCTTGGGGGTGAGCAGTTCTTC. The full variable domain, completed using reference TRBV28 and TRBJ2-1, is DVKVTQSSRYLVKRTGEKVFLECVQDMDHENMFWYRQDPGLGLRLIYFSYDVKMKEKGDIPEGYSVSREKKERFSLILESASTNQTSMYLCASSLLGGEQFFGPGTRLTVL.